This is a list of T cell receptor beta chains from one sample in a study of T-cell memory formation after mild COVID-19. MiXCR was run by TCRdb on the 5' RACE reads, yielding one entry per CDR3 protein. The sample lists some 490,000 distinct CDR3 sequences; about 20% were seen once. The sequenced material came from PBMCs or a T cell subset sorted from them (not recorded which). The receptors here all came from an adult woman who had mild COVID-19 (a few samples of this study predate the infection). Cell type and time point are not known. Both conserved end residues are part of each CDR3. The D gene is left open where the match is weak. The size entry is marked missing in some rows and otherwise reads once, few, many or a size class.

size: .
V: TRBV7-6
J: TRBJ2-1
D: .
length: 14
CDR3: CASSSRRPREEQFF
DNA: TGTGCCAGCAGCTCCCGCAGGCCTCGGGAAGAGCAGTTCTTC

size: few
V: TRBV5-5
J: TRBJ2-1
D: TRBD1
length: 14
CDR3: CASTRGRGQNEQFF
DNA: TGTGCCAGCACCCGGGGCAGGGGGCAGAATGAGCAGTTCTTC

size: few
V: TRBV5-1
J: TRBJ2-2
D: TRBD2
length: 17
CDR3: CASSFLAAKPNTGELFF
DNA: TGCGCCAGCAGTTTTCTAGCGGCCAAACCGAACACCGGGGAGCTGTTTTTT

size: .
V: TRBV29-1
J: TRBJ2-7
D: TRBD2
length: 13
CDR3: CSAIAGVGYEQYF
DNA: TGCAGCGCTATAGCGGGAGTTGGGTACGAGCAGTACTTC

size: few
V: TRBV20-1
J: TRBJ2-3
D: TRBD2
length: 15
CDR3: CSARDAGRETDTQYF
DNA: TGCAGTGCTAGAGATGCCGGGAGGGAAACAGATACGCAGTATTTT

size: .
V: TRBV28
J: TRBJ1-1
D: .
length: 13
CDR3: CASNGGSGTEAFF
DNA: TGTGCCAGCAATGGGGGGTCGGGGACTGAAGCTTTCTTT

size: few
V: TRBV24-1
J: TRBJ2-1
D: .
length: 16
CDR3: CATSDPGGLPYNEQFF
DNA: TGTGCCACCAGTGATCCGGGGGGCCTACCATACAATGAGCAGTTCTTC

size: few
V: TRBV24-1
J: TRBJ2-6
D: TRBD2
length: 18
CDR3: CATSDGLVGRRGANVLTF
DNA: TGTGCCACCAGTGATGGCTTGGTCGGGAGGCGTGGGGCCAACGTCCTGACTTTC

size: .
V: TRBV20-1
J: TRBJ2-7
D: TRBD1
length: 12
CDR3: CSAGQGAHEQYF
DNA: TGCAGTGCTGGACAGGGGGCCCACGAGCAGTACTTC

size: .
V: TRBV29-1
J: TRBJ1-2
D: .
length: 13
CDR3: CSVSPGPAYGYTF
DNA: TGCAGCGTTTCTCCCGGGCCGGCCTATGGCTACACCTTC

size: .
V: TRBV7-3
J: TRBJ2-2
D: TRBD1
length: 14
CDR3: CASQRDRFTGELFF
DNA: TGTGCCAGCCAGAGGGACAGATTCACCGGGGAGCTGTTTTTT

size: .
V: TRBV6-5
J: TRBJ1-4
D: TRBD1
length: 15
CDR3: CASSYSTGGGEKLFF
DNA: TGTGCCAGCAGTTACTCGACAGGGGGCGGTGAAAAACTGTTTTTT

size: .
V: TRBV6-5
J: TRBJ2-3
D: TRBD2
length: 15
CDR3: CASSYSWEGTDTQYF
DNA: TGTGCCAGCAGTTACTCGTGGGAGGGAACAGATACGCAGTATTTT

size: few
V: TRBV24-1
J: TRBJ2-1
D: TRBD1
length: 16
CDR3: CATSDRGRGNYNEQFF
DNA: TGTGCCACCAGTGATCGGGGCAGGGGGAACTACAATGAGCAGTTCTTC

size: few
V: TRBV29-1
J: TRBJ2-3
D: TRBD1
length: 15
CDR3: CSVSNVGQGTDTQYF
DNA: TGCAGCGTCTCTAATGTGGGACAGGGGACAGATACGCAGTATTTT

size: few
V: TRBV29-1
J: TRBJ2-1
D: TRBD2
length: 20
CDR3: CSVEGRAGTSGGAVHHEQFF
DNA: TGCAGCGTTGAAGGACGTGCAGGGACTAGCGGGGGGGCGGTTCATCATGAGCAGTTCTTC

size: .
V: TRBV7-9
J: TRBJ2-5
D: .
length: 15
CDR3: CASSSIGRSQETQYF
DNA: TGTGCCAGCAGCTCCATCGGCCGGTCCCAAGAGACCCAGTACTTC

size: few
V: TRBV28
J: TRBJ2-5
D: TRBD1
length: 16
CDR3: CASSLSGTGVKETQYF
DNA: TGTGCCAGCAGTTTATCCGGGACAGGGGTGAAAGAGACCCAGTACTTC

size: .
V: TRBV25-1
J: TRBJ2-1
D: .
length: 15
CDR3: CASSEPSGSYNEQFF
DNA: TGTGCCAGCAGTGAACCCAGCGGTTCCTACAATGAGCAGTTCTTC

size: few
V: TRBV15
J: TRBJ2-1
D: .
length: 13
CDR3: CATSRGTINEQFF
DNA: TGTGCCACCAGCAGAGGGACTATCAATGAGCAGTTCTTC

size: .
V: TRBV7-8
J: TRBJ2-1
D: .
length: 16
CDR3: CASSRSYANSYNEQFF
DNA: TGTGCCAGCAGCCGCAGCTACGCAAATAGCTACAATGAGCAGTTCTTC